The clone carrying this TCR beta chain was counted many times. Antigen: not known. This record comes from a study of beta chain features in type 1 diabetes. As for the study in general: Investigators examined some 100 million sorted cells across all samples.

General study points: No resolution was reached here on whether HLA type influences TCRB rearrangement. VDJ junctions in type 1 diabetes patients carried more deletions and fewer insertions. Naive, central memory and Treg TCRB repertoires seemed to resemble each other more closely in patients than they did in healthy donors.

Reverse transcribing all isolated RNA meant expressed TCRB transcripts were sequenced. The data were produced by immunoSEQ multiplex PCR, yet TCRdb's version contains in-frame clones alone and is incomplete. The table includes 300,000 to 350,000 clones, around 13% detected once. The sequence was obtained from a young man in good health. The sequencing sample was made of central memory CD4+ T cells from blood.

CDR3 amino acids: CASSTKTEAFF. CDR3 bases: TGTGCCAGCTCAACGAAAACTGAAGCTTTCTTT. This chain joins TRBV18 and TRBJ1-1; D not resolved. The CDR3 has 11 residues. Germline values: CDR1 KGHSH, CDR2 LQKENI. V was trimmed by 5 bases and J by 5 bases, leaving 6 bases between them.